The 8 T cell receptor beta chains reported below all come from one sample, sequenced in a study of cytomegalovirus exposure and HLA in healthy donors. PCR primers comprised 60 Vbeta and 13 Jbeta primers. Some clones are missing from TCRdb's copy, which holds only in-frame ones; the method was immunoSEQ multiplex PCR. This table has about 56,000 clones, approximately 83% appearing once. The sequenced sample consisted of PBMCs. These receptors were taken from a man aged 35 to 55 in good health and CMV-seronegative.

This clone appeared a single time. V and J are TRBV7-9 and TRBJ2-5; no firm D call. CDR1 is SEHNR, CDR2 FQNEAQ, per germline (reference sequence). The germline V and J ends were trimmed by 7 bases and 5 bases, with 14 bases remaining between them. The CDR3 totals 13 residues. The chain's CDR3 is CASILPGVETQYF. The DNA for the CDR3 is TGTGCCAGCATCCTCCCGGGTGTGGAGACCCAGTACTTC.

V and J are TRBV19 and TRBJ2-1, with D possibly being TRBD2 (5 bases). Trimming left V 4 bases short and J 9 bases short, with 13 bases between. Per germline, CDR1 LNHDA and CDR2 SQIVND (reference sequence). The CDR3 length is 13 residues. CDR3: CASSTQPAGEQFF. Here the CDR3 DNA reads TGTGCCAGTAGTACCCAACCGGCGGGTGAGCAGTTCTTC.

The gene calls are TRBV6-5 and TRBJ1-6; D gene ambiguous. The V gene's germline CDR1 is MNHEY and CDR2 SVGAGI. Trimming left V 1 base short and J 1 base short, with 8 bases between. This CDR3 spans 16 amino acids. The CDR3 reads CASSYFGRSYNSPLHF. As DNA, the CDR3 is TGTGCCAGCAGTTACTTTGGCAGGTCCTATAATTCACCCCTCCACTTT.

The V and J genes are TRBV4-3 and TRBJ1-6; D remains ambiguous. This CDR3 is built from 16 residues. Germline loops: CDR1 LGHNA, CDR2 YSLEER. V lost 1 base, J lost 10 bases, and 17 bases lay in between. The CDR3 DNA follows: TGCGCCAGCAGCCAAGTTGTGTCTTCCCCCGGGTCACCCCTCCACTTT. Translation: CASSQVVSSPGSPLHF.

CDR3 sequence reads: CASSLEGTAKGTQYF. CDR3 DNA: TGTGCCAGCAGCTTGGAAGGGACAGCCAAGGGGACCCAGTACTTC. The chain carries TRBV5-8 and TRBJ2-5; TRBD1 matches 7 bases. The CDR3 is made up of 15 amino acids. J lost 7 bases, V lost 0 bases, and 9 bases had no gene match. CDR1 SGHTS and CDR2 YDEGEE come from the germline V gene.

The chain uses TRBV5-1 and TRBJ2-3; 9 nucleotides match TRBD1. CDR3 length: 16 amino acids. The junction had 10 bases not matched to a gene; V was cut back by 4 bases and J by 4 bases. The V gene's germline CDR1 is SGHRS and CDR2 YFSETQ. The DNA of the CDR3 is TGCGCCAGCAGCCCGCGGGGACAGGGCCCGTCAGATACGCAGTATTTT. Amino acid sequence: CASSPRGQGPSDTQYF.

This clone showed up just once. The rearrangement joins TRBV10-3 to TRBJ1-1; 8 bases agree with TRBD1. V dropped 6 bases and J dropped 1; count of bases not matched to a gene: 4. CDR3 size: 14 residues. Germline V lookup: CDR1 ENHRY, CDR2 SYGVKD. CDR3 in amino acids: CAIRGDRQNTEAFF. CDR3 coding DNA: TGTGCCATCAGGGGGGACAGGCAGAACACTGAAGCTTTCTTT.

The V and J genes are TRBV6-5 and TRBJ1-6; D unclear. The CDR3 covers 13 residues. Germline V CDR1 and CDR2: MNHEY, SVGAGI. V shed 7 bases and J shed 7 bases, with 11 bases lying between them. CDR3 nucleotide sequence: TGTGCCAGCACACGCGCGGGCAATTCACCCCTCCACTTT. Its protein is CASTRAGNSPLHF.